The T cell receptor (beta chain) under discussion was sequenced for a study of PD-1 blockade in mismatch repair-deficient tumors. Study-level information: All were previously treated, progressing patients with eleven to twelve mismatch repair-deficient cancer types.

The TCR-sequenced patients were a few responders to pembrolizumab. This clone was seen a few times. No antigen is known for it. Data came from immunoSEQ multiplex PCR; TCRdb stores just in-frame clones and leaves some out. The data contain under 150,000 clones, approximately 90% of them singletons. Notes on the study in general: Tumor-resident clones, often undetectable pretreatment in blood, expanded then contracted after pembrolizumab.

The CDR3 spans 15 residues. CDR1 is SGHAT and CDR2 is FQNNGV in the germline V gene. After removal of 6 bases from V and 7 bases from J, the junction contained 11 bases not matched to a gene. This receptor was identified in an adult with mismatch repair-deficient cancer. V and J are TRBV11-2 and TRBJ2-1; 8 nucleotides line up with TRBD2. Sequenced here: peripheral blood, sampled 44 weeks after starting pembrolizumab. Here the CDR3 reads CASSQTREGRNEQFF. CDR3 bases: TGTGCCAGCAGTCAAACCCGGGAGGGTCGGAATGAGCAGTTCTTC.